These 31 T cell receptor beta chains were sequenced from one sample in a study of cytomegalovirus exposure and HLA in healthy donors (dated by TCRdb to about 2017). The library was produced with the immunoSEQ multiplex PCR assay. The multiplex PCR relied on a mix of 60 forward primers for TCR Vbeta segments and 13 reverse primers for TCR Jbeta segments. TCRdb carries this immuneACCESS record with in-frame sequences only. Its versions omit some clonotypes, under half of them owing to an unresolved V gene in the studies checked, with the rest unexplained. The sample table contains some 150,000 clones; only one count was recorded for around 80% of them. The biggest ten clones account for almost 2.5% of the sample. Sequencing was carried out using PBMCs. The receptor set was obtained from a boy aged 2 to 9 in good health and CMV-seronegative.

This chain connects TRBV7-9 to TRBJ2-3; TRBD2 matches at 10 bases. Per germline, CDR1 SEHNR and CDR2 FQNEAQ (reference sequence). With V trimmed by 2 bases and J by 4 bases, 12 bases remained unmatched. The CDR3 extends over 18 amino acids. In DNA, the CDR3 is TGTGCCAGCAGCTTAAATCCCCTGAGCGGGGGGGCCCCAGATACGCAGTATTTT. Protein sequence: CASSLNPLSGGAPDTQYF.

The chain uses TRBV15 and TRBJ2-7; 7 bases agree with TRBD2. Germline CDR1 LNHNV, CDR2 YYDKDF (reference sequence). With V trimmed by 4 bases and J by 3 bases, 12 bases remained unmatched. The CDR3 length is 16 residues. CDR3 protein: CATSTRGRGSFYEQYF. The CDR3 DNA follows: TGTGCCACCAGCACCCGTGGGAGGGGAAGTTTCTACGAGCAGTACTTC. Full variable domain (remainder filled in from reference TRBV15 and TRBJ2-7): DAMVIQNPRYQVTQFGKPVTLSCSQTLNHNVMYWYQQKSSQAPKLLFHYYDKDFNNEADTPDNFQSRRPNTSFCFLDIRSPGLGDTAMYLCATSTRGRGSFYEQYFGPGTRLTVT.

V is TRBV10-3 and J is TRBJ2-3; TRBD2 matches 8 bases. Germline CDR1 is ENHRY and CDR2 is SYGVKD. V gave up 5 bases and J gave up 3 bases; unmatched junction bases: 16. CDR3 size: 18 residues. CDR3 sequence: CAISTDGAGLAETDTQYF. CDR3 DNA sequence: TGTGCCATCAGTACCGATGGGGCCGGACTAGCAGAAACAGATACGCAGTATTTT.

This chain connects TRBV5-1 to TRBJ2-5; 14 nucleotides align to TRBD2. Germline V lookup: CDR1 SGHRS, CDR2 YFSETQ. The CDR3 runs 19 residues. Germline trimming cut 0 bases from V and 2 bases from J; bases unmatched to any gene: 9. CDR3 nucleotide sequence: TGCGCCAGCAGCTTGGCGAGGGGGACTAGCGGGGGCCTTCAAGAGACCCAGTACTTC. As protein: CASSLARGTSGGLQETQYF.

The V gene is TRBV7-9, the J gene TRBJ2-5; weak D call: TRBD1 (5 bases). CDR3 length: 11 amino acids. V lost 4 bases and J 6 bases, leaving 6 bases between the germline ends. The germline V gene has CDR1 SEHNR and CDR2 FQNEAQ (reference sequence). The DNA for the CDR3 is TGTGCCAGCAGCTACAGGCAGACCCAGTACTTC. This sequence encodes CASSYRQTQYF.

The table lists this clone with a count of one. CDR3 DNA sequence: TGTGCCAGCAGTTGGAGACTAGCGGGAGGGACGAACACCGGGGAGCTGTTTTTT. It translates to CASSWRLAGGTNTGELFF. The rearrangement uses TRBV27 and TRBJ2-2, with 14 bases aligning to TRBD2. The CDR3 has 18 residues. Germline V CDR1 and CDR2: MNHEY, SMNVEV (reference sequence). After removal of 4 bases from V and 0 bases from J, the junction contained 4 bases not matched to a gene.

This CDR3 is CASSQGGLAGWGEQYF. The DNA of the CDR3 is TGCGCCAGCAGCCAGGGCGGACTAGCGGGGTGGGGGGAGCAGTACTTC. V usage is TRBV4-1 and J usage is TRBJ2-7, with 12 positions matching TRBD2. The CDR3 runs to 16 residues. V shed 3 bases, J shed 7 bases, and the junction held 10 bases outside the gene matches. The germline gives CDR1 MGHRA, CDR2 YSYEKL.

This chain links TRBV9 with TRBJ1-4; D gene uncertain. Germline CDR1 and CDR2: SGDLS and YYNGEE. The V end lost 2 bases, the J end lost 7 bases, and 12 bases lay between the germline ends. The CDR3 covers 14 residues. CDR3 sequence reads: CASSVASRGEKLFF. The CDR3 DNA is TGTGCCAGCAGCGTGGCCAGCCGAGGTGAAAAACTGTTTTTT.

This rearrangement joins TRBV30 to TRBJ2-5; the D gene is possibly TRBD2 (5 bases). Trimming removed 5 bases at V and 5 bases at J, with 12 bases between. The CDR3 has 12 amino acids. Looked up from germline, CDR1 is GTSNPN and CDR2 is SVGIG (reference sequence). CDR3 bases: TGTGCCTGGGCCCGTTTAGCGGAGACCCAGTACTTC. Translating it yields CAWARLAETQYF.

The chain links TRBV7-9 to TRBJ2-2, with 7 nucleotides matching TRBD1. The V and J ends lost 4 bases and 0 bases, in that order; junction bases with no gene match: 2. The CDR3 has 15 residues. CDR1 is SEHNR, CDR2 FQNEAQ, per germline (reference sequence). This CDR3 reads CASSWDSANTGELFF. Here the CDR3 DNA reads TGTGCCAGCAGCTGGGACAGTGCGAACACCGGGGAGCTGTTTTTT. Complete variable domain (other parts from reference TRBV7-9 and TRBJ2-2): DTGVSQNPRHKITKRGQNVTFRCDPISEHNRLYWYRQTLGQGPEFLTYFQNEAQLEKSRLLSDRFSAERPKGSFSTLEIQRTEQGDSAMYLCASSWDSANTGELFFGEGSRLTVL.

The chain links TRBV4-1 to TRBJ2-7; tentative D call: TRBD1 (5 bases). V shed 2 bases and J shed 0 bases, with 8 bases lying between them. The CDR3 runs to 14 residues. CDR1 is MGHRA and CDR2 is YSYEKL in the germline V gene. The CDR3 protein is CASSQRQGSYEQYF. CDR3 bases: TGCGCCAGCAGCCAACGCCAGGGCTCCTACGAGCAGTACTTC.

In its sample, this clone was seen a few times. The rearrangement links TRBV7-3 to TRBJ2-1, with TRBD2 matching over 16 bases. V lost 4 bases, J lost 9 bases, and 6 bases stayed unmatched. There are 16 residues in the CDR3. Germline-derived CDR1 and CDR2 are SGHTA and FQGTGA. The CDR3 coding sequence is TGTGCCAGCAGCTCTCTTGGGACTAGCGGGAGGGCTGAGCAGTTCTTC. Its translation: CASSSLGTSGRAEQFF.

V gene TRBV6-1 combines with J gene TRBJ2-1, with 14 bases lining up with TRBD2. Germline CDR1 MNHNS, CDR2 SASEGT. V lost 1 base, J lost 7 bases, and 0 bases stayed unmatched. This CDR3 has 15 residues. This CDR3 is CASSEGTSGGNEQFF. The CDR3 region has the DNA TGTGCCAGCAGTGAAGGGACTAGCGGGGGGAATGAGCAGTTCTTC.

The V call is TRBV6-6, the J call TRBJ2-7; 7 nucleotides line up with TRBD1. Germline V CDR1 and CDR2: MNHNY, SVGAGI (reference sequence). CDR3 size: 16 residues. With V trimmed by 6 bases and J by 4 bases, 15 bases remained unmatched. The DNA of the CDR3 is TGTGCCAGCAGGGGCCATTCCGGGACAGATAAATACGAGCAGTACTTC. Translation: CASRGHSGTDKYEQYF.

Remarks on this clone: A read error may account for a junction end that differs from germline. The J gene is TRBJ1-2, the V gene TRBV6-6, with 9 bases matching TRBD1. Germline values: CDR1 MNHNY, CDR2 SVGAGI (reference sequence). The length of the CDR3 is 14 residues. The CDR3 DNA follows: TGTGCCAACAGTTACGGGACAGGGAACTATGGCTACACCTTC. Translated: CANSYGTGNYGYTF.

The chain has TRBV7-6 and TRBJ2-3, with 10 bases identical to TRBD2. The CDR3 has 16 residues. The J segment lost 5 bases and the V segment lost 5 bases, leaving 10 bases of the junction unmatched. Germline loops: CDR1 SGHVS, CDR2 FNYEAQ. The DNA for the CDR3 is TGTGCCAGCAGCCTGGTGACTAGCGGGCCGGGAGATACGCAGTATTTT. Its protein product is CASSLVTSGPGDTQYF.

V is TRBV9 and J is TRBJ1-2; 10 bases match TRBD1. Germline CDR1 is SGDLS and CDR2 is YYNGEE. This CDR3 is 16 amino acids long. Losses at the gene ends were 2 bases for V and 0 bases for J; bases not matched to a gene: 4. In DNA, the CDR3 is TGTGCCAGCAGCGTGGGGGGGACAGGGGCTAACTATGGCTACACCTTC. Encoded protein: CASSVGGTGANYGYTF.

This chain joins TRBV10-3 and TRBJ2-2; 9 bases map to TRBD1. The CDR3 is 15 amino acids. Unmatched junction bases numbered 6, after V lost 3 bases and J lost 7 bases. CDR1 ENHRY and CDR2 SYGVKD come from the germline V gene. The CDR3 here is CAISDPGTGNGELFF. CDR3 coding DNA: TGTGCCATCAGTGATCCCGGGACAGGGAACGGGGAGCTGTTTTTT.

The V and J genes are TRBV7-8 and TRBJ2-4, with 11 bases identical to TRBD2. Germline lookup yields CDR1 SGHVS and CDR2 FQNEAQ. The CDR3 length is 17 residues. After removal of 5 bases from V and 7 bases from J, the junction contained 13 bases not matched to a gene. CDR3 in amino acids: CASSARLAGIILNIQYF. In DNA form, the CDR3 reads TGTGCCAGCAGCGCCCGACTAGCGGGAATCATCCTCAACATTCAGTACTTC.

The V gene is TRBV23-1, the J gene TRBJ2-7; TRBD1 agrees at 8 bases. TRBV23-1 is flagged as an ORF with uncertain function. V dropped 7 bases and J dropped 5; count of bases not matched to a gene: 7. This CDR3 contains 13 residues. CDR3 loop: CASKGQGQHEQYF. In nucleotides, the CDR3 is TGCGCCAGCAAAGGACAGGGACAGCACGAGCAGTACTTC.

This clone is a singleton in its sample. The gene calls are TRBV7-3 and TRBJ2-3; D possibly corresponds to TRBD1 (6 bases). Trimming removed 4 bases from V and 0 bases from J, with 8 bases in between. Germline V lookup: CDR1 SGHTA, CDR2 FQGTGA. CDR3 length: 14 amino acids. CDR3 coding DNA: TGTGCCAGCAGCTCGGGACACAGCACAGATACGCAGTATTTT. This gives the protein CASSSGHSTDTQYF.

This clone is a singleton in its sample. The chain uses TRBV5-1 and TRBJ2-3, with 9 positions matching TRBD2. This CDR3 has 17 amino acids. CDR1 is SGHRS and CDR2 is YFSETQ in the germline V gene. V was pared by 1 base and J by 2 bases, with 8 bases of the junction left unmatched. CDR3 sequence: CASSLYLAGTPTDTQYF. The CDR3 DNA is TGCGCCAGCAGCTTGTATCTAGCGGGGACTCCCACAGATACGCAGTATTTT.

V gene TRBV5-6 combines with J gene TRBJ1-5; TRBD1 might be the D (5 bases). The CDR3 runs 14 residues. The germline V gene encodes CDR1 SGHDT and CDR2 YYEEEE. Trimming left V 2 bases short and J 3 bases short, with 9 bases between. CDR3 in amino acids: CASSFWGLNQPQHF. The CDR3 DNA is TGTGCCAGCAGCTTTTGGGGACTCAATCAGCCCCAGCATTTT.

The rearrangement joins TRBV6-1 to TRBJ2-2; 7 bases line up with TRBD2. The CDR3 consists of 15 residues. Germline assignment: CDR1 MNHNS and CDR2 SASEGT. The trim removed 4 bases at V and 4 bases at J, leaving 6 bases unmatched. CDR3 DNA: TGTGCCAGCAGTGGGACTAGTTTTATCACCGGGGAGCTGTTTTTT. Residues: CASSGTSFITGELFF.

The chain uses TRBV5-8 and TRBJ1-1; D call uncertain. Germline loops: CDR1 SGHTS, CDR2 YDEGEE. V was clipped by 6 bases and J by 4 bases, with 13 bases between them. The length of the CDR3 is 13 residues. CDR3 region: CASTLPRSTEAFF. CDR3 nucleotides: TGTGCCAGCACCCTCCCGCGGAGCACTGAAGCTTTCTTT.

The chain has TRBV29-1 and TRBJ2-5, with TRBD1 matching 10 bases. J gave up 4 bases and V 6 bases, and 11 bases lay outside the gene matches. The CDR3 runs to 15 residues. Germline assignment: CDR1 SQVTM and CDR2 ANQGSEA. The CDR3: CSVVRDRGLGETQYF. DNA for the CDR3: TGCAGCGTGGTCCGGGACAGGGGCTTGGGAGAGACCCAGTACTTC.

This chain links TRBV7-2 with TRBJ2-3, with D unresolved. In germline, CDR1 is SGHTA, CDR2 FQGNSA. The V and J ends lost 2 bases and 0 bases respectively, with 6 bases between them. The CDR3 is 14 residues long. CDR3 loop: CASSLSPSTDTQYF. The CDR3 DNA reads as TGTGCCAGCAGCTTATCCCCTAGCACAGATACGCAGTATTTT.

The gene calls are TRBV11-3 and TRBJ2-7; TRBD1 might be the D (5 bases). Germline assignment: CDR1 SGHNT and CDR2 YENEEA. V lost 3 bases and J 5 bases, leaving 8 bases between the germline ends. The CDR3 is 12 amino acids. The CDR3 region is CASSFQGNEQYF. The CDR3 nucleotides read TGTGCCAGCAGCTTTCAGGGTAACGAGCAGTACTTC.

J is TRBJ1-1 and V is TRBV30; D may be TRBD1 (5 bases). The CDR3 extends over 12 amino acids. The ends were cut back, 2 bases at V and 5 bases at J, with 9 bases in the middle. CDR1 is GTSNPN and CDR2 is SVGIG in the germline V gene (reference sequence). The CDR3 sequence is CAWSRGWTEAFF. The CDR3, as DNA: TGTGCCTGGAGTCGGGGGTGGACTGAAGCTTTCTTT.

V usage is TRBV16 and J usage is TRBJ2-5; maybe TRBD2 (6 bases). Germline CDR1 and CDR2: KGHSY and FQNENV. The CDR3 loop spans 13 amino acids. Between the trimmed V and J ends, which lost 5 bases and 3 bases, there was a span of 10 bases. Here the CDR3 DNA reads TGTGCCAGCAGCGGCACGGGGGAAGAGACCCAGTACTTC. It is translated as CASSGTGEETQYF.

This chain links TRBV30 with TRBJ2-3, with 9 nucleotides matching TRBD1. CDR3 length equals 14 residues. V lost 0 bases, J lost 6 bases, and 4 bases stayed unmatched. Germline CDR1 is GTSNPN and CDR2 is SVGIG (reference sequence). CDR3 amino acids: CAWSVGTGYDTQYF. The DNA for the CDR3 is TGTGCCTGGAGTGTCGGGACAGGGTATGATACGCAGTATTTT.